The source of this TCR beta chain is a study of shared clonotypes between healthy human individuals. Per germline, CDR1 MDHEN and CDR2 SYDVKM. The CDR3 contains 15 residues. The ends were cut back, 6 bases at V and 0 bases at J, with 13 bases in the middle. Data came from immunoSEQ multiplex PCR; TCRdb stores just in-frame clones and leaves some out. Seen here are 2.3 million or so clones, over 85% observed once, and the top ten hold 0.3% to 0.4%. For this clone: The antigen is undetermined. The identical CDR3 is also encoded by other nucleotide sequences in the sample.

Findings and limits, study-wide: Between a few donors, naive CD4 clonotypes were shared at a level of about 5%.

Healthy adults negative for HIV, lacking recent acute infections or vaccinations, served as donors. The sequence was obtained from a man younger than 35 in good health. Some clones in this sample may be carry-over from other donors' samples. This chain links TRBV28 with TRBJ2-3; TRBD1 might be the D (6 bases). Sequenced: naive CD4+ T cells from PBMCs. Subset denoted: CD45RA+ positively selected. The CDR3: CASSPQGSSTDTQYF. The CDR3 coding sequence is TGTGCCAGCAGCCCTCAGGGGTCTAGCACAGATACGCAGTATTTT.